A selection of T cell receptor beta chains follows, all from one sample in a study of blood T cell repertoires in COVID-19. Produced via immunoSEQ multiplex PCR; TCRdb's table is partial and in-frame only. Of 90,000 to 120,000 clones listed, approximately 88% were seen once; the top ten hold 4.9%. Sequencing was carried out using peripheral blood. The receptors were sampled from a man aged 35-49 years with active or convalescent COVID-19. Both conserved end residues are part of each CDR3.

v_gene	j_gene	CDR3aa
TRBV11-1	TRBJ2-2	CASSAQWANTGELFF
TRBV24-1	TRBJ1-2	CATSYGGSGYTF
TRBV28	TRBJ1-5	CASSLRQGSNQPQHF
TRBV21-1	TRBJ2-1	CASRRGRAGDEQFF
TRBV28	TRBJ2-1	CASSFSSGGQQFF
TRBV11-2	TRBJ1-2	CASSLGGGQGSGYGYTF
TRBV28	TRBJ1-5	CASREDYSNQPQHF
TRBV5-1	TRBJ1-2	CASSQQGGGYGYTF
TRBV19	TRBJ1-3	CASRIITGGRSGNTIYF
TRBV19	TRBJ1-5	CASSMSRHGNQPQHF
TRBV7-2	TRBJ2-3	CASSLTGVGGTDTQYF
TRBV5-1	TRBJ1-1	CASSSRQPMNTEAFF
TRBV28	TRBJ1-2	CASSLSGQGNYGYTF
TRBV9	TRBJ2-7	CASSPTSSYEQYF
TRBV30	TRBJ1-5	CAGGWGGVNQPQHF
TRBV28	TRBJ1-1	CASSSGVTEAFF
TRBV6-5	TRBJ2-5	CASTSAGDWEETQYF
TRBV19	TRBJ2-7	CASSIAAGIPYEQYF
TRBV3-1/TRBV3-2	TRBJ2-3	CASSQETGGTGDTQYF
TRBV28	TRBJ1-1	CANQGKRTEAFF
TRBV18	TRBJ2-6	CASSPRGLLSGANVLTF
TRBV6-5	TRBJ2-7	CASSYSRNGVGEQYF
TRBV7-2	TRBJ2-7	CASSLVLNSYEQYF
TRBV7-2	TRBJ2-1	CASSLARPSTGNEQFF
TRBV7-9	TRBJ2-1	CASSLVTRGPDNEQFF
TRBV21-1	TRBJ2-7	CASSNPWRDFTSYEQYF
TRBV5-4	TRBJ1-1	CASSMGSYTEAFF
TRBV18	TRBJ1-2	CASSPRHGPEVDYGYTF
TRBV7-9	TRBJ2-2	CASSLVSEVLNTGELFF
TRBV6-2/TRBV6-3	TRBJ1-2	CASSNPPGGYTF
TRBV24-1	TRBJ2-4	CATSDLMWTGRTKNIQYF
TRBV14	TRBJ2-4	CASSLSDGQENIQYF
TRBV19	TRBJ1-5	CASSSGQGASSNQPQHF
TRBV28	TRBJ2-2	CASSTWTSGRTGELFF
TRBV7-8	TRBJ2-5	CASSIRDRMTETQYF
TRBV11-3	TRBJ2-5	CASSLYAGETQYF
TRBV6-6	TRBJ2-3	CASSRGQGFTDTQYF
TRBV7-2	TRBJ2-7	CASQGRHAGGPYEQYF
TRBV19	TRBJ2-7	CASSLNPDSSYEQYF
TRBV30	TRBJ1-5	CAWSVGAHQPQHF
TRBV24-1	TRBJ2-2	CATIWREGPGELFF
TRBV6-2/TRBV6-3	TRBJ1-2	CASSLTGKAYGYTF
TRBV12-3/TRBV12-4	TRBJ1-1	CASSLMGSAEAFF
TRBV6-5	TRBJ2-5	CASRADSIETQYF
TRBV5-1	TRBJ1-1	CASSWGRTLKNTEAFF
TRBV28	TRBJ1-1	CASRDTPNTEAFF
TRBV11-2	TRBJ2-2	CASSLDRGGRDTGELFF
TRBV5-1	TRBJ2-3	CASSLDLADTDTQYF
TRBV28	TRBJ2-1	CASRRSLGASYNEQFF
TRBV5-6	TRBJ1-2	CASSGGQGANYGYTF
TRBV28	TRBJ2-3	CASSFGPGGTDTQYF
TRBV24-1	TRBJ2-1	CATSDPMTSGNYNEQFF
TRBV28	TRBJ1-2	CASTSDRVGYTF
TRBV7-2	TRBJ2-3	CASSLDAQVTDTQYF